These 25 T cell receptor beta chains came from one sample sequenced in a study of T cell responses to AZD1222 COVID-19 vaccine. Repertoires were generated with immunoSEQ multiplex PCR, while TCRdb's copy carries only in-frame clones and drops some. The sample holds about 150,000 clones, over 85% seen once. The starting material was peripheral blood, obtained on day 0 of AZD1222 vaccination. Receptors originate from an adult in good health.

The chain employs TRBV5-6 and TRBJ1-2; 10 bases are shared with TRBD1. The germline CDR1 and CDR2 sequences are SGHDT and YYEEEE. With 4 bases clipped from V and 7 bases from J, the junction kept 7 bases outside the gene matches. This CDR3 has 14 residues. The CDR3: CASSPRDRGSGYTF. CDR3 coding DNA: TGTGCCAGCAGCCCCAGGGACAGGGGAAGTGGCTACACCTTC.

CDR3 in amino acids: CASSQDTGWTEAFF. CDR3 sequence (DNA): TGTGCCAGCAGCCAAGATACAGGATGGACTGAAGCTTTCTTT. The chain couples TRBV4-2 to TRBJ1-1; possible D gene TRBD1, 5 bases. V was cut by 0 bases and J by 5 bases, with 10 bases left in between. This CDR3 contains 14 residues. Germline CDR1 and CDR2: LGHNA and YNFKEQ.

The rearrangement uses TRBV15 and TRBJ2-5; 10 nucleotides match TRBD2. The germline CDR1 and CDR2 sequences are LNHNV and YYDKDF (reference sequence). The V and J ends lost 0 bases and 1 base, in that order; junction bases with no gene match: 5. CDR3 length equals 17 residues. CDR3 protein: CATSRDRLAGAQETQYF. Written as DNA, the CDR3 is TGTGCCACCAGCAGAGATCGGCTAGCGGGGGCCCAAGAGACCCAGTACTTC.

This clone was picked up one time. The rearrangement uses TRBV7-8 and TRBJ1-3; 9 positions match TRBD1. With 4 bases clipped from V and 4 bases from J, the junction kept 2 bases outside the gene matches. Germline V gene sequence: CDR1 SGHVS, CDR2 FQNEAQ. The CDR3 is 14 amino acids. CDR3 nucleotides: TGTGCCAGCAGCTGGGGACAGGGAGGAAACACCATATATTTT. Its protein is CASSWGQGGNTIYF.

The V call is TRBV19, the J call TRBJ1-4; perhaps TRBD1 as D (5 bases). The V gene's germline CDR1 is LNHDA and CDR2 SQIVND (reference sequence). The CDR3 extends over 16 amino acids. V lost 4 bases, J lost 3 bases, and 15 bases lay in between. CDR3 sequence: CASSRRQWGSNEKLFF. Here the CDR3 DNA reads TGTGCCAGTAGTAGACGACAGTGGGGCTCTAATGAAAAACTGTTTTTT.

V is TRBV6-4 and J is TRBJ2-7; D is unresolved. Germline-derived CDR1 and CDR2 are MRHNA and SNTAGT. The CDR3 spans 16 residues. Trimming took 2 bases from V and 3 from J, leaving 17 bases between them. The CDR3 loop is CASSDPLGQRNYEQYF. DNA for the CDR3: TGTGCCAGCAGTGACCCCCTGGGCCAGAGGAACTACGAGCAGTACTTC.

The chain couples TRBV30 to TRBJ2-7; D is undetermined. V lost 0 bases, J lost 3 bases, and 15 bases lay in between. The CDR3 contains 15 residues. The germline V gene encodes CDR1 GTSNPN and CDR2 SVGIG (reference sequence). The CDR3 sequence: CAWSVPEARGYEQYF. CDR3 coding DNA: TGTGCCTGGAGTGTCCCAGAAGCAAGAGGCTACGAGCAGTACTTC.

V usage is TRBV2 and J usage is TRBJ1-5, with D hard to call. Trimming stripped 4 bases from V and 2 bases from J, with 12 bases between. The CDR3 contains 15 residues. Looked up from germline, CDR1 is SNHLY and CDR2 is FYNNEI. CDR3 residues: CASSVGGFGNQPQHF. The DNA of the CDR3 is TGTGCCAGCAGTGTCGGAGGGTTCGGCAATCAGCCCCAGCATTTT.

The CDR3 region is CASSFSAGLYNEQFF. CDR3 sequence (DNA): TGTGCCAGCAGTTTCTCAGCCGGCCTCTACAATGAGCAGTTCTTC. This sequence joins TRBV3-1 (or the pseudogene TRBV3-2) and TRBJ2-1; the D is unclear. Per germline, CDR1 LGHDT and CDR2 YNNKEL (reference sequence). V was trimmed by 6 bases and J by 3 bases, leaving 15 bases between them. This CDR3 has 15 amino acids.

The J gene is TRBJ1-2, the V gene TRBV7-9; D remains ambiguous. Trimming cost V 5 bases and J 8 bases, with 15 bases left between them. Germline CDR1 is SEHNR and CDR2 is FQNEAQ (reference sequence). CDR3 length: 13 residues. The CDR3 DNA reads TGTGCCAGCAGCCCCCCGTTGGGTCGAGGCTACACCTTC. Its protein is CASSPPLGRGYTF.

The CDR3 DNA reads as TGTGCCAGCAGGGCCGTGAACCACGAGCAGTACTTC. Residues: CASRAVNHEQYF. This chain uses TRBV6-5 with TRBJ2-7; D unresolved. Germline V gene lookup returns CDR1 MNHEY and CDR2 SVGAGI. This CDR3 spans 12 amino acids. Between the trimmed V and J ends, which lost 6 bases and 5 bases, there was a span of 11 bases.

The chain uses TRBV5-5 and TRBJ2-6, with 8 bases aligning to TRBD1. CDR3 size: 18 residues. Unmatched junction bases numbered 5, after V lost 0 bases and J lost 0 bases. Germline CDR1 SGHKS, CDR2 YYEKEE (reference sequence). The CDR3 protein is CASSLVPGGVSGANVLTF. CDR3 DNA sequence: TGTGCCAGCAGCTTGGTGCCAGGGGGCGTCTCTGGGGCCAACGTCCTGACTTTC.

About this clone: In the same sample, other DNA sequences code for this CDR3. V gene TRBV11-3 combines with J gene TRBJ1-1, with TRBD1 as a possible D gene (5 bases). Trimming took off 3 bases at V and 1 base at J, with 6 bases between the two ends. The CDR3 totals 13 residues. Per germline, CDR1 SGHNT and CDR2 YENEEA. In nucleotides, the CDR3 is TGTGCCAGCAGCTTGGGGGGGAACACTGAAGCTTTCTTT. Its protein is CASSLGGNTEAFF.

A remark on this clone: The sample holds other DNA sequences that translate to the same CDR3. The gene calls are TRBV9 and TRBJ1-1; the D is unclear. The CDR3 totals 11 residues. Germline V gene sequence: CDR1 SGDLS, CDR2 YYNGEE. V shed 2 bases and J shed 4 bases, with 3 bases lying between them. The CDR3 region is CASSVVTEAFF. The CDR3 DNA reads TGTGCCAGCAGCGTGGTCACTGAAGCTTTCTTT.

This chain connects TRBV13 to TRBJ2-3, with TRBD2 matching over 8 bases. The CDR3 contains 18 residues. The trim removed 3 bases at V and 0 bases at J, leaving 11 bases unmatched. The V gene's germline CDR1 is PRHDT and CDR2 FYEKMQ (reference sequence). CDR3 sequence reads: CASSFGTVAGGSTDTQYF. In DNA, the CDR3 is TGTGCCAGCAGCTTTGGCACGGTGGCGGGAGGAAGCACAGATACGCAGTATTTT.

The chain links TRBV3-1 (or the pseudogene TRBV3-2) to TRBJ2-5, with 12 bases fitting TRBD2. There are 14 residues in the CDR3. V dropped 8 bases and J dropped 1; count of bases not matched to a gene: 2. Germline V gene sequence: CDR1 LGHDT, CDR2 YNNKEL (reference sequence). The CDR3 spells CASRTSGIQETQYF. The CDR3 coding sequence is TGTGCCAGCCGGACTAGCGGGATCCAAGAGACCCAGTACTTC.

The V gene is TRBV5-1, the J gene TRBJ1-1, with D maybe TRBD1 (5 bases). CDR1 and CDR2 from the germline V gene are SGHRS and YFSETQ. Trimming left V 6 bases short and J 3 bases short, with 18 bases between. The CDR3 covers 15 residues. The CDR3 DNA reads TGCGCCAGCAACCAGGGAGCTGTAGGGTACACTGAAGCTTTCTTT. It is translated as CASNQGAVGYTEAFF.

The rearrangement uses TRBV7-2 and TRBJ2-5; 11 nucleotides match TRBD2. Per germline, CDR1 SGHTA and CDR2 FQGNSA. The J segment lost 2 bases and the V segment lost 5 bases, leaving 10 bases of the junction unmatched. The CDR3 is made up of 17 amino acids. CDR3 nucleotide sequence: TGTGCCAGCAGCCTCCTAGCGGGGGGCCTCCTTCAAGAGACCCAGTACTTC. Its protein product is CASSLLAGGLLQETQYF.

As to this clone: At the DNA level, this CDR3 is encoded by other sequences in the same sample as well. The rearrangement links TRBV12-3 or TRBV12-4 to TRBJ1-1; D is ambiguous. V gave up 2 bases and J gave up 6 bases, with 4 bases separating them. The CDR3 length is 11 residues. CDR3 bases: TGTGCCAGCAGTTTAAGATCTGAAGCTTTCTTT. This encodes CASSLRSEAFF.

This chain uses TRBV10-3 with TRBJ2-1, with TRBD2 matching over 10 bases. Germline V lookup: CDR1 ENHRY, CDR2 SYGVKD. V was pared by 0 bases and J by 9 bases, with 8 bases of the junction left unmatched. The CDR3 has 16 amino acids. CDR3 sequence reads: CAISESLLAGGGEQFF. In DNA form, the CDR3 reads TGTGCCATCAGTGAGTCGCTTTTAGCGGGGGGTGGTGAGCAGTTCTTC.

This chain connects TRBV19 to TRBJ2-7, with 8 bases lining up with TRBD2. V shed 11 bases, J shed 0 bases, and the junction held 9 bases outside the gene matches. Looked up from germline, CDR1 is LNHDA and CDR2 is SQIVND (reference sequence). CDR3 length: 14 residues. CDR3 sequence (DNA): TGTGCCGTAGAGAGTCGGGAGGGCTCCTACGAGCAGTACTTC. This gives the protein CAVESREGSYEQYF.

V is TRBV7-3 and J is TRBJ2-3; 7 nucleotides match TRBD2. Unmatched junction bases numbered 9, after V lost 2 bases and J lost 4 bases. The length of the CDR3 is 16 residues. Germline V gene sequence: CDR1 SGHTA, CDR2 FQGTGA. CDR3 loop: CASSLSAGVFADTQYF. The DNA for the CDR3 is TGTGCCAGCAGCTTATCGGCGGGGGTGTTCGCAGATACGCAGTATTTT.

The chain uses TRBV7-9 and TRBJ1-1; tentative D call: TRBD1 (5 bases). Trimming took 3 bases from V and 8 from J, leaving 13 bases between them. Germline V gene sequence: CDR1 SEHNR, CDR2 FQNEAQ (reference sequence). The CDR3 has 13 amino acids. The chain's CDR3 is CASSFLGVLEAFF. CDR3 coding DNA: TGTGCCAGCAGCTTCTTAGGGGTCCTGGAAGCTTTCTTT. Full variable domain (rest looked up from reference TRBV7-9 and TRBJ1-1): DTGVSQNPRHKITKRGQNVTFRCDPISEHNRLYWYRQTLGQGPEFLTYFQNEAQLEKSRLLSDRFSAERPKGSFSTLEIQRTEQGDSAMYLCASSFLGVLEAFFGQGTRLTVV.

This clone was seen only once. This chain joins TRBV7-2 and TRBJ1-2; D is uncertain. Per germline, CDR1 SGHTA and CDR2 FQGNSA. The CDR3 is made up of 13 amino acids. Trimming took off 5 bases at V and 5 bases at J, with 12 bases between the two ends. CDR3 nucleotides: TGTGCCAGCAGCCAGTCCGTCTTATATGGCTACACCTTC. Its protein is CASSQSVLYGYTF.

V gene TRBV27 combines with J gene TRBJ2-1, with a tentative D call TRBD1 (6 bases). V lost 3 bases and J 3 bases, leaving 15 bases between the germline ends. CDR3 length equals 16 residues. Germline CDR1 is MNHEY and CDR2 is SMNVEV (reference sequence). CDR3 residues: CASSFSAGALYNEQFF. CDR3 sequence (DNA): TGTGCCAGCAGTTTTTCGGCAGGGGCCCTCTACAATGAGCAGTTCTTC.